The rows below give T cell receptor beta chains drawn from one sample of a study of Graves' ophthalmopathy and Graves' hyperthyroidism. MiXCR was run by TCRdb on the multiplex PCR reads, yielding one entry per CDR3 protein. Seen here are 200,000 to 250,000 distinct CDR3 sequences, roughly a fifth observed once, and the top ten hold roughly 45%. The sample was peripheral blood. Receptors originate from a woman aged 45-59 years with Graves' ophthalmopathy. Both conserved end residues are part of each CDR3. Fields, in order: clone size, D gene, V gene, J gene, CDR3 protein, CDR3 DNA. A D gene is named only where the DNA matches it firmly. Clone size is stated in some rows and not others, as once, few, many or a class when expanded.

clone_size: many
d_call: NA
v_call: TRBV30
j_call: TRBJ2-7
cdr3_aa: CAWSVLLATRRTYEQYF
cdr3_nt: TGTGCCTGGAGTGTACTATTAGCGACTAGGCGAACATACGAGCAGTACTTC

clone_size: many
d_call: TRBD1
v_call: TRBV4-2
j_call: TRBJ2-7
cdr3_aa: CASSETGGASYEQYF
cdr3_nt: TGTGCCAGCAGCGAAACAGGGGGCGCGTCCTACGAGCAGTACTTC

clone_size: many
d_call: NA
v_call: TRBV4-1
j_call: TRBJ2-7
cdr3_aa: CASSRDLAWYF
cdr3_nt: TGCGCCAGCAGCCGGGATCTTGCTTGGTACTTC

clone_size: NA
d_call: NA
v_call: TRBV10-2
j_call: TRBJ2-7
cdr3_aa: CATKLNGKAYEQYF
cdr3_nt: TGCGCCACCAAACTAAACGGAAAAGCCTACGAGCAGTACTTC

clone_size: NA
d_call: TRBD1
v_call: TRBV18
j_call: TRBJ1-1
cdr3_aa: CASSPGTGVGTEAFF
cdr3_nt: TGTGCCAGCTCACCAGGGACAGGGGTAGGAACTGAAGCTTTCTTT

clone_size: NA
d_call: NA
v_call: TRBV7-9
j_call: TRBJ1-1
cdr3_aa: CASSLESGGRAFF
cdr3_nt: TGTGCCAGCAGCTTAGAGTCGGGGGGCAGAGCTTTCTTT

clone_size: NA
d_call: NA
v_call: TRBV19
j_call: TRBJ1-4
cdr3_aa: CASSLVLATNEKLFF
cdr3_nt: TGTGCCAGTAGTTTGGTACTTGCAACTAATGAAAAACTGTTTTTT

clone_size: few
d_call: TRBD1
v_call: TRBV6-2/TRBV6-3
j_call: TRBJ2-7
cdr3_aa: CASRTGQHSYEQYF
cdr3_nt: TGTGCCAGCAGGACGGGACAGCACTCCTACGAGCAGTACTTC

clone_size: few
d_call: TRBD2
v_call: TRBV30
j_call: TRBJ2-5
cdr3_aa: CAWSINVVAGGKGETQYF
cdr3_nt: TGTGCCTGGAGTATTAATGTGGTAGCGGGGGGAAAGGGGGAGACCCAGTACTTC

clone_size: NA
d_call: NA
v_call: TRBV6-2/TRBV6-3
j_call: TRBJ1-5
cdr3_aa: CASMGGRMGKGNNQPQHF
cdr3_nt: TGTGCCAGCATGGGGGGGAGAATGGGTAAAGGAAACAATCAGCCCCAGCATTTT

clone_size: few
d_call: NA
v_call: TRBV12-3/TRBV12-4
j_call: TRBJ2-7
cdr3_aa: CASSITPRGGGPEQYF
cdr3_nt: TGTGCCAGTAGTATAACGCCCCGAGGCGGAGGGCCCGAGCAGTACTTC

clone_size: many
d_call: NA
v_call: TRBV27
j_call: TRBJ1-5
cdr3_aa: CASSLPNQPQHF
cdr3_nt: TGTGCCAGCAGTTTACCCAATCAGCCCCAGCATTTT

clone_size: NA
d_call: NA
v_call: TRBV12-3/TRBV12-4
j_call: TRBJ1-5
cdr3_aa: CASSFLGGSNQPQHF
cdr3_nt: TGTGCCAGCAGTTTTCTGGGTGGGAGCAATCAGCCCCAGCATTTT

clone_size: many
d_call: NA
v_call: TRBV20-1
j_call: TRBJ1-5
cdr3_aa: CSAQPGLGYSNQPQHF
cdr3_nt: TGCAGTGCTCAGCCAGGCCTCGGGTATAGCAATCAGCCCCAGCATTTT

clone_size: many
d_call: NA
v_call: TRBV5-1
j_call: TRBJ2-6
cdr3_aa: CASSLDGSSGANVLTF
cdr3_nt: TGCGCCAGCAGCTTGGACGGCTCCTCTGGGGCCAACGTCCTGACTTTC

clone_size: NA
d_call: TRBD1
v_call: TRBV12-3/TRBV12-4
j_call: TRBJ2-7
cdr3_aa: CASSSSGTGGEQYF
cdr3_nt: TGTGCCAGCAGTTCCTCCGGGACAGGCGGGGAGCAGTACTTC

clone_size: many
d_call: TRBD2
v_call: TRBV12-5
j_call: TRBJ2-7
cdr3_aa: CASGPPSGGEVEQYF
cdr3_nt: TGTGCTAGTGGTCCCCCCTCCGGGGGGGAGGTGGAGCAGTACTTC

clone_size: many
d_call: TRBD1
v_call: TRBV11-1
j_call: TRBJ1-5
cdr3_aa: CASSLGSLTGSIRNQPQHF
cdr3_nt: TGTGCCAGCAGCTTAGGTAGCCTGACAGGGAGTATACGCAATCAGCCCCAGCATTTT

clone_size: NA
d_call: TRBD1
v_call: TRBV30
j_call: TRBJ1-2
cdr3_aa: CAWTGQSNNYGYTF
cdr3_nt: TGTGCCTGGACGGGACAGAGTAATAACTATGGCTACACCTTC

clone_size: few
d_call: NA
v_call: TRBV7-2
j_call: TRBJ1-3
cdr3_aa: CASSLPSFGNTIYF
cdr3_nt: TGTGCCAGCAGCCTCCCCTCTTTTGGAAACACCATATATTTT

clone_size: many
d_call: TRBD2
v_call: TRBV20-1
j_call: TRBJ2-7
cdr3_aa: CSASWAGGPHEQYF
cdr3_nt: TGCAGTGCTAGCTGGGCGGGAGGGCCCCACGAGCAGTACTTC

clone_size: many
d_call: NA
v_call: TRBV24-1
j_call: TRBJ2-5
cdr3_aa: CATSDRTTVQETQYF
cdr3_nt: TGTGCCACCAGTGACCGAACGACAGTCCAAGAGACCCAGTACTTC

clone_size: many
d_call: NA
v_call: TRBV6-4
j_call: TRBJ1-1
cdr3_aa: CASSAGQTTEACF
cdr3_nt: TGTGCCAGCAGTGCTGGGCAGACCACTGAAGCTTGCTTT

clone_size: many
d_call: NA
v_call: TRBV27
j_call: TRBJ1-1
cdr3_aa: CASSFRRAGGEAFF
cdr3_nt: TGTGCCAGCAGTTTTCGGCGGGCGGGGGGTGAAGCTTTCTTT

clone_size: many
d_call: TRBD2
v_call: TRBV7-6
j_call: TRBJ2-7
cdr3_aa: CASSPRTSGISEQYF
cdr3_nt: TGTGCCAGCAGCCCCCGGACTAGCGGGATTTCCGAGCAGTACTTC

clone_size: many
d_call: NA
v_call: TRBV19
j_call: TRBJ1-1
cdr3_aa: CASSIQGINTEAFF
cdr3_nt: TGTGCCAGTAGTATACAGGGGATAAACACTGAAGCTTTCTTT

clone_size: many
d_call: NA
v_call: TRBV7-2
j_call: TRBJ1-5
cdr3_aa: CASSRDYSNQPQHF
cdr3_nt: TGTGCCAGCAGCCGCGATTATAGCAATCAGCCCCAGCATTTT

clone_size: NA
d_call: NA
v_call: TRBV3-1
j_call: TRBJ1-2
cdr3_aa: CASSQAGFGGYTF
cdr3_nt: TGTGCCAGCAGCCAAGCAGGGTTTGGTGGCTACACCTTC

clone_size: many
d_call: TRBD1
v_call: TRBV12-3/TRBV12-4
j_call: TRBJ1-5
cdr3_aa: CASRRTGDQPQHF
cdr3_nt: TGTGCCAGCAGACGGACAGGGGATCAGCCCCAGCATTTT

clone_size: many
d_call: NA
v_call: TRBV28
j_call: TRBJ1-2
cdr3_aa: CASSPSTDYGYTF
cdr3_nt: TGTGCCAGCAGTCCCTCCACAGACTATGGCTACACCTTC

clone_size: many
d_call: TRBD1
v_call: TRBV11-2
j_call: TRBJ2-5
cdr3_aa: CASSPGTGLYQETQYF
cdr3_nt: TGTGCCAGCAGCCCCGGGACAGGCCTGTACCAAGAGACCCAGTACTTC

clone_size: many
d_call: TRBD1
v_call: TRBV6-5
j_call: TRBJ1-1
cdr3_aa: CASSSTGGGNTEAFF
cdr3_nt: TGTGCCAGCAGTTCCACAGGGGGCGGTAACACTGAAGCTTTCTTT

clone_size: NA
d_call: NA
v_call: TRBV6-1
j_call: TRBJ1-5
cdr3_aa: CASSPDGQNQPQHF
cdr3_nt: TGTGCCAGCAGTCCCGACGGCCAGAATCAGCCCCAGCATTTT

clone_size: once
d_call: NA
v_call: TRBV6-4
j_call: TRBJ1-2
cdr3_aa: CASSPTDSHYGYTF
cdr3_nt: TGTGCCAGCAGTCCTACCGACAGCCACTATGGCTACACCTTC

clone_size: few
d_call: NA
v_call: TRBV11-1
j_call: TRBJ2-2
cdr3_aa: CASSGRLGRNTGELFF
cdr3_nt: TGTGCCAGCAGCGGGCGGCTAGGGAGGAACACCGGGGAGCTGTTTTTT

clone_size: many
d_call: NA
v_call: TRBV7-9
j_call: TRBJ2-7
cdr3_aa: CASISAGEQYF
cdr3_nt: TGTGCCAGCATCAGTGCAGGCGAGCAGTACTTC

clone_size: NA
d_call: NA
v_call: TRBV24-1
j_call: TRBJ1-2
cdr3_aa: CATSDHTALYGYTF
cdr3_nt: TGTGCCACCAGTGATCACACAGCCTTGTATGGCTACACCTTC

clone_size: many
d_call: NA
v_call: TRBV11-2
j_call: TRBJ2-2
cdr3_aa: CASSPGRSSLELFF
cdr3_nt: TGTGCCAGCAGCCCCGGAAGGAGCAGTCTGGAGCTGTTTTTT

clone_size: NA
d_call: TRBD2
v_call: TRBV6-2/TRBV6-3
j_call: TRBJ2-7
cdr3_aa: CASPPGTSGGLSYEQYF
cdr3_nt: TGTGCCAGCCCGCCCGGGACTAGCGGGGGGCTTTCCTACGAGCAGTACTTC

clone_size: NA
d_call: TRBD2
v_call: TRBV5-4
j_call: TRBJ2-5
cdr3_aa: CASNTGGSETQYF
cdr3_nt: TGTGCCAGCAATACGGGAGGCTCAGAGACCCAGTACTTC

clone_size: NA
d_call: NA
v_call: TRBV19
j_call: TRBJ2-2
cdr3_aa: CASRQKVPENTGELFF
cdr3_nt: TGTGCCAGTAGGCAGAAAGTACCAGAGAACACCGGGGAGCTGTTTTTT

clone_size: NA
d_call: TRBD1
v_call: TRBV20-1
j_call: TRBJ2-5
cdr3_aa: CSARETGEETQYF
cdr3_nt: TGCAGTGCTAGAGAGACAGGGGAAGAGACCCAGTACTTC

clone_size: many
d_call: TRBD1
v_call: TRBV29-1
j_call: TRBJ2-7
cdr3_aa: CSAANIPGQLSYEQYF
cdr3_nt: TGCAGCGCGGCTAATATCCCGGGACAGCTCTCCTACGAGCAGTACTTC

clone_size: many
d_call: TRBD1
v_call: TRBV7-2
j_call: TRBJ2-7
cdr3_aa: CASSWGQSYEQYF
cdr3_nt: TGTGCCAGCAGCTGGGGACAGTCTTACGAGCAGTACTTC

clone_size: many
d_call: NA
v_call: TRBV2
j_call: TRBJ2-7
cdr3_aa: CASSALAEQYF
cdr3_nt: TGTGCCAGCAGCGCCTTAGCCGAGCAGTACTTC

clone_size: many
d_call: TRBD2
v_call: TRBV19
j_call: TRBJ2-4
cdr3_aa: CASTLTSGGSIQYF
cdr3_nt: TGTGCCAGTACCCTGACTAGCGGGGGCAGCATTCAGTACTTC

clone_size: many
d_call: NA
v_call: TRBV20-1
j_call: TRBJ1-1
cdr3_aa: CSAPPRYTPRRAFF
cdr3_nt: TGCAGTGCTCCACCCCGTTACACACCCCGACGGGCTTTCTTT

clone_size: NA
d_call: NA
v_call: TRBV12-3/TRBV12-4
j_call: TRBJ1-2
cdr3_aa: CASSPQTSSYGYTF
cdr3_nt: TGTGCCAGCAGTCCCCAAACAAGTAGCTATGGCTACACCTTC

clone_size: many
d_call: NA
v_call: TRBV12-3/TRBV12-4
j_call: TRBJ1-5
cdr3_aa: CASSLLSNQPQHF
cdr3_nt: TGTGCCAGCAGTTTACTGAGCAATCAGCCCCAGCATTTT

clone_size: NA
d_call: TRBD1
v_call: TRBV2
j_call: TRBJ1-2
cdr3_aa: CASSERTGGFDGYTF
cdr3_nt: TGTGCCAGCAGTGAAAGGACAGGGGGTTTTGACGGCTACACCTTC

clone_size: NA
d_call: TRBD1
v_call: TRBV20-1
j_call: TRBJ1-1
cdr3_aa: CSASEVLARTGGVNTEAFF
cdr3_nt: TGCAGTGCTAGTGAAGTTTTAGCCCGGACAGGAGGAGTGAACACTGAAGCTTTCTTT

clone_size: NA
d_call: NA
v_call: TRBV27
j_call: TRBJ1-5
cdr3_aa: CASKVTGLSNQPQHF
cdr3_nt: TGTGCCAGCAAGGTCACAGGGCTCTCTAATCAGCCCCAGCATTTT

clone_size: many
d_call: NA
v_call: TRBV7-3
j_call: TRBJ1-1
cdr3_aa: CASSLSPILRVNTEAFF
cdr3_nt: TGTGCCAGCAGCTTATCCCCCATTCTCAGGGTCAACACTGAAGCTTTCTTT